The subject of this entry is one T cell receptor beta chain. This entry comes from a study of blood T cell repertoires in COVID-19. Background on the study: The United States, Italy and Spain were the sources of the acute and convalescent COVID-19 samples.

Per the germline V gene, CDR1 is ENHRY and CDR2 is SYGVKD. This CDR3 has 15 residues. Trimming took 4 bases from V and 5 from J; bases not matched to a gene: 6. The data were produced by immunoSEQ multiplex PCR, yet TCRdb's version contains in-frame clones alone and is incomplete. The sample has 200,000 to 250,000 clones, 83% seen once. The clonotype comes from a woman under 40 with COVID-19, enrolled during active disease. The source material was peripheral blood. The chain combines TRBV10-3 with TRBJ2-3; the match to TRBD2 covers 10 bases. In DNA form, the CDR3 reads TGTGCCATCAGTGGCCTAGCGGGGGTTTTAGATACGCAGTATTTT. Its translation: CAISGLAGVLDTQYF.